This T cell receptor beta chain stems from a study of CD8+ T cells in alopecia areata (dated by TCRdb to 2017 to 2018). Concerning the study at large: The treated patients took part in an open-label pilot trial in which moderate-to-severe alopecia areata was treated with oral tofacitinib at 5 to 10 mg twice daily. Patients stayed on tofacitinib for 6 to 18 months and then had 6 months of follow-up off drug so that delayed response and recurrence could be assessed. Disease severity in treated patients was measured with the SALT score, which quantifies the percentage of affected scalp surface area. The study used high-throughput TCRbeta sequencing to examine T cell clonal expansion in alopecia areata, in both the C3H/HeJ mouse model and human patients. Human TCRbeta sequencing covered scalp tissue and sorted CD4+ and CD8+ peripheral blood T cells from patchy and totalis/universalis alopecia areata patients and healthy controls. Biopsies were taken from tofacitinib-treated patients at baseline and again at 4 and 24 weeks into treatment, and several of those patients also had a later scalp biopsy. Scalp clonality was compared across normal scalp (n=4), patchy alopecia areata scalp (n=8), and alopecia totalis/universalis scalp (n=8). RNA came from the PAXgene miRNA kit for fixed scalp, the miRNeasy kit for PBMCs, and the RNeasy kit for mouse skin. TCRbeta CDR3 regions were amplified by immunoSEQ multiplex PCR with 35 Vbeta forward and 13 Jbeta reverse primers.

Notes on this clone: What antigen it recognizes has not been identified. The sample holds no much larger clone one base away, and base qualities are not on file.

The library was produced with the immunoSEQ multiplex PCR assay. For TCR sequencing, RNA was extracted from every sample and reverse transcribed into cDNA to serve as template. First-strand cDNA was synthesized using SuperScript III with a 2:1 mix of oligo-dT and random hexamers. A synthetic immune receptor repertoire was used to assess amplification bias, and residual bias was removed computationally. Per the authors' processing: Raw reads were preprocessed to remove errors, and CDR3 was defined by IMGT conventions from the conserved cysteine to phenylalanine. Clonality was calculated as 1 minus Shannon entropy normalized by log2 of the number of productive unique TCRs. Scalp TCRbeta sequences were cross-referenced with sorted blood CD4 and CD8 repertoires so that the CD4 or CD8 identity of scalp clones could be inferred. TCRdb took this table from immuneACCESS and kept in-frame rearrangements with V and J called. Such tables lack part of the clones; where checked against another copy, unresolved V genes explain under half of the gap, and the rest is unexplained. V, J and clone size derive from that table, while D and trimming were established from the DNA sequence. Present in this sample are some 170,000 clones, roughly 50% of which were seen just once. Clones ranked in the top ten supply approximately 10% of the sample.

Study-wide conclusions, independent of this receptor: Because the treated cohort was small and had just a single nonresponder, larger studies are needed to establish links between baseline CD8+ expansion and response. Many expanded lesional clones persisted in scalp and blood during tofacitinib treatment, which may partly explain relapse after stopping treatment. Higher clonality and more expanded CD8+ clones were observed in lesional scalp than in normal scalp, particularly in alopecia totalis/universalis, a finding suggestive of antigenic drive. Unlike mouse skin, where gammadelta T cells dominate, normal human skin contains resident alphabeta T cells that get sequenced too, which complicates analysis of the scalp TCR repertoire. Compared with mice, TCR sequences shared between patients were less clear, possibly partly because of HLA diversity across the patient population. With tofacitinib, both scalp clonality and the number of expanded CD8+ clones among the top 100 scalp clones went down significantly.

V loses 0 bases at its end and J loses 6 bases; junction bases beyond the gene matches: 7. The germline V gene (reference sequence) specifies LNHNV as CDR1 and YYDKDF as CDR2. The CDR3 runs 15 amino acids, cysteine and phenylalanine included. Only the CDR3 part of the read is kept: 45 bases, read in frame from the first base. The time point label, as the study defines it: around 22 weeks on oral tofacitinib. Explained via the paper, the treatment or condition label denotes: oral pan-JAK inhibitor, 5-10 mg twice daily. Lesional scalp punch biopsies and peripheral blood were collected from alopecia areata patients. PBMCs were separated by density centrifugation and stained for CD3, CD4 and CD8, after which CD4+ and CD8+ T cells were sorted on a FACSAria.

Sequencing used CD8+ T cells sorted from blood, obtained at week 24, from a patient treated with tofacitinib. The chain uses TRBV15 and TRBJ1-2; the central 7 bases match TRBD1. The TCR sequence derives from a human donor with alopecia areata. The DNA sequence is TGTGCCACCAGCAGAGAACGACAGGGAGAAAATGGCTACACCTTC. The resulting protein is CATSRERQGENGYTF.